The rows below give T cell receptor beta chains drawn from one sample of a study of cytotoxic CD8 clonotypes in ibrutinib-treated CLL. The data were produced by immunoSEQ multiplex PCR, yet TCRdb's version contains in-frame clones alone and is incomplete. The sample carries tens of thousands of clones, 56% recorded once. The sequencing used PBMCs, collected after 24 months of ibrutinib treatment. Receptors were obtained from a human donor with chronic lymphocytic leukemia. Both conserved end residues are part of each CDR3. D genes are given only for firm matches. Clone size is given for some rows only: seen once, a few or many times, or a class if the clone is expanded.

CDR3: CASSQWWGFTYNSPLHF
DNA: TGCGCCAGCAGTCAATGGTGGGGATTCACCTATAATTCACCCCTCCACTTT
V: TRBV23-1
J: TRBJ1-6
D: -
size: -

CDR3: CASSLGSASRRDTQYF
DNA: TGTGCCAGCAGCTTAGGGTCCGCGAGTCGGCGGGATACGCAGTATTTT
V: TRBV7-2
J: TRBJ2-3
D: -
size: once

CDR3: CASSRQTGELFF
DNA: TGTGCCAGCTCGCGACAAACCGGGGAGCTGTTTTTT
V: TRBV18
J: TRBJ2-2
D: -
size: -

CDR3: CASSPDVLAGEQFF
DNA: TGTGCCAGCTCACCGGATGTTTTGGCGGGAGAGCAGTTCTTC
V: TRBV18
J: TRBJ2-1
D: -
size: -

CDR3: CASSRGGETTSGYTF
DNA: TGTGCCAGCAGCCGCGGTGGGGAAACGACGTCGGGCTACACCTTC
V: TRBV6-5
J: TRBJ1-2
D: -
size: few

CDR3: CASSPRTLVSTEACF
DNA: TGTGCCAGCAGCCCCCGGACTCTCGTAAGCACTGAAGCTTGCTTT
V: TRBV7-6
J: TRBJ1-1
D: -
size: -

CDR3: CASSEAGPAVSSETQYF
DNA: TGTGCCAGCAGTGAAGCCGGCCCTGCCGTAAGTTCCGAGACCCAGTACTTC
V: TRBV6-1
J: TRBJ2-5
D: -
size: -

CDR3: CASSSVLAGGADTQYF
DNA: TGTGCCAGCAGTTCGGTACTAGCGGGGGGCGCGGATACGCAGTATTTT
V: TRBV27
J: TRBJ2-3
D: TRBD2
size: -

CDR3: CASSRGAEGYEQYF
DNA: TGCGCCAGCAGCCGGGGCGCCGAGGGCTACGAGCAGTACTTC
V: TRBV5-1
J: TRBJ2-7
D: -
size: -

CDR3: CASSQEGQGFLAYGYTF
DNA: TGCGCCAGCAGCCAAGAGGGACAGGGATTTCTCGCCTATGGCTACACCTTC
V: TRBV4-1
J: TRBJ1-2
D: TRBD1
size: medium-sized

CDR3: CSTDIPGSYGYTF
DNA: TGCAGCACCGACATCCCAGGATCCTATGGCTACACCTTC
V: TRBV29-1
J: TRBJ1-2
D: -
size: -

CDR3: CASSQGRLDQPQHF
DNA: TGTGCCAGCAGCCAGGGGCGGTTGGATCAGCCCCAGCATTTT
V: TRBV28
J: TRBJ1-5
D: -
size: -

CDR3: CASSGGTAREKLFF
DNA: TGTGCCAGCAGCGGCGGGACGGCTCGTGAAAAACTGTTTTTT
V: TRBV28
J: TRBJ1-4
D: -
size: few

CDR3: CASSTRTSGSTGELFF
DNA: TGCGCCAGCAGCACGAGGACTAGCGGGAGTACCGGGGAGCTGTTTTTT
V: TRBV5-1
J: TRBJ2-2
D: TRBD2
size: -

CDR3: CASSSAGATEAFF
DNA: TGTGCCAGCAGTTCGGCAGGGGCCACTGAAGCTTTCTTT
V: TRBV6-5
J: TRBJ1-1
D: -
size: few

CDR3: CASRQGYEQYF
DNA: TGTGCCAGCAGGCAGGGTTACGAGCAGTACTTC
V: TRBV6-6
J: TRBJ2-7
D: -
size: -

CDR3: CASSCWDREFFQPQHF
DNA: TGTGCCAGCAGCTGTTGGGACAGGGAATTTTTTCAGCCCCAGCATTTT
V: TRBV28
J: TRBJ1-5
D: TRBD1
size: -

CDR3: CASSEGPWVYSNQPQHF
DNA: TGTGCCAGCAGTGAAGGTCCTTGGGTTTATAGCAATCAGCCCCAGCATTTT
V: TRBV6-1
J: TRBJ1-5
D: -
size: -

CDR3: CASNKGVGEQFF
DNA: TGTGCCAGCAACAAGGGGGTGGGGGAGCAGTTCTTC
V: TRBV14
J: TRBJ2-1
D: -
size: -

CDR3: CASSPTSATGGNSPLHF
DNA: TGTGCCAGCAGCCCGACTTCCGCGACAGGGGGAAATTCACCCCTCCACTTT
V: TRBV7-6
J: TRBJ1-6
D: TRBD1
size: -

CDR3: CASSAEVHYGYTF
DNA: TGTGCCAGCAGCGCAGAGGTCCACTATGGCTACACCTTC
V: TRBV9
J: TRBJ1-2
D: -
size: few

CDR3: CASSFRDRGLRGGYTF
DNA: TGTGCCAGCAGTTTCCGGGACAGGGGATTAAGAGGTGGCTACACCTTC
V: TRBV28
J: TRBJ1-2
D: TRBD1
size: -

CDR3: CSVEVSYEQYF
DNA: TGCAGCGTTGAGGTATCCTACGAGCAGTACTTC
V: TRBV29-1
J: TRBJ2-7
D: -
size: -

CDR3: CASSYLGAYEQYF
DNA: TGTGCCAGCAGTTACCTGGGGGCCTACGAGCAGTACTTC
V: TRBV6-5
J: TRBJ2-7
D: -
size: -

CDR3: CASSPRLAGSYEQYF
DNA: TGCGCCAGCAGCCCGCGCCTAGCGGGTTCCTACGAGCAGTACTTC
V: TRBV5-1
J: TRBJ2-7
D: TRBD2
size: few

CDR3: CASSLTHGSKNIQYF
DNA: TGTGCCAGCAGTTTAACGCACGGGTCGAAAAACATTCAGTACTTC
V: TRBV28
J: TRBJ2-4
D: -
size: -

CDR3: CASSEGLSYNEQFF
DNA: TGTGCCAGCAGTGAAGGACTCTCCTACAATGAGCAGTTCTTC
V: TRBV6-5
J: TRBJ2-1
D: -
size: -

CDR3: CASSLYLAGGAGELFF
DNA: TGTGCCAGCAGCCTTTATCTAGCGGGGGGCGCCGGGGAGCTGTTTTTT
V: TRBV11-2
J: TRBJ2-2
D: TRBD2
size: few

CDR3: CASSFGVSGNTIYF
DNA: TGTGCCAGCAGCTTCGGAGTCTCTGGAAACACCATATATTTT
V: TRBV7-6
J: TRBJ1-3
D: -
size: -

CDR3: CAISLDSYNSPLHF
DNA: TGTGCCATCAGTTTGGACAGTTATAATTCACCCCTCCACTTT
V: TRBV10-3
J: TRBJ1-6
D: -
size: -

CDR3: CASSMTGSGANVLTF
DNA: TGTGCCAGTAGTATGACAGGGTCTGGGGCCAACGTCCTGACTTTC
V: TRBV19
J: TRBJ2-6
D: TRBD1
size: few

CDR3: CASSPRTGVSLNTEAFF
DNA: TGTGCCAGCAGCCCCCGGACAGGGGTCAGTTTGAACACTGAAGCTTTCTTT
V: TRBV7-9
J: TRBJ1-1
D: TRBD1
size: -

CDR3: CASSSSGSTDTQYF
DNA: TGTGCCAGCAGCTCTAGCGGGAGCACAGATACGCAGTATTTT
V: TRBV7-8
J: TRBJ2-3
D: TRBD2
size: -

CDR3: CASSEAARDTYSGANVLTF
DNA: TGTGCCAGCAGTGAAGCGGCACGGGACACCTACTCTGGGGCCAACGTCCTGACTTTC
V: TRBV6-1
J: TRBJ2-6
D: -
size: once

CDR3: CASSAGLADSSGANVLTF
DNA: TGTGCCAGCAGCGCGGGACTAGCGGACAGTTCTGGGGCCAACGTCCTGACTTTC
V: TRBV9
J: TRBJ2-6
D: TRBD2
size: -

CDR3: CATSRDDTSSTGELFF
DNA: TGTGCCACCAGCAGAGATGATACGAGCTCCACCGGGGAGCTGTTTTTT
V: TRBV15
J: TRBJ2-2
D: -
size: many

CDR3: CASSAQGRETQYF
DNA: TGTGCCAGCAGCGCACAGGGTCGAGAGACCCAGTACTTC
V: TRBV9
J: TRBJ2-5
D: -
size: -

CDR3: CASSFRQGANEKLFF
DNA: TGTGCCAGCAGCTTCCGACAGGGGGCCAATGAAAAACTGTTTTTT
V: TRBV7-9
J: TRBJ1-4
D: TRBD1
size: -

CDR3: CASSQPGQGNQPQHF
DNA: TGCGCCAGCAGCCAGCCGGGACAGGGAAATCAGCCCCAGCATTTT
V: TRBV4-3
J: TRBJ1-5
D: TRBD1
size: -

CDR3: CASRILTGGGYTF
DNA: TGTGCCAGTAGAATCCTGACAGGGGGAGGCTACACCTTC
V: TRBV19
J: TRBJ1-2
D: TRBD1
size: -

CDR3: CASSKRGASGNEQYF
DNA: TGTGCCAGCAGCAAGAGGGGGGCTAGCGGGAACGAGCAGTACTTC
V: TRBV21-1
J: TRBJ2-7
D: -
size: -

CDR3: CASSLSRQGRNEQYF
DNA: TGTGCCAGCAGTTTATCGAGGCAGGGTCGAAACGAGCAGTACTTC
V: TRBV27
J: TRBJ2-7
D: -
size: -

CDR3: CASSLGPENQPQHF
DNA: TGTGCCAGCAGCTTGGGGCCAGAGAATCAGCCCCAGCATTTT
V: TRBV5-5
J: TRBJ1-5
D: -
size: -

CDR3: CASSLAWAGRNEKLFF
DNA: TGTGCCAGCAGCTTAGCGTGGGCAGGTCGTAATGAAAAACTGTTTTTT
V: TRBV7-9
J: TRBJ1-4
D: -
size: -

CDR3: CASSLESGGVAEAFF
DNA: TGTGCCAGCAGTTTGGAATCGGGGGGCGTTGCTGAAGCTTTCTTT
V: TRBV27
J: TRBJ1-1
D: -
size: -

CDR3: CASSVGTVSGNTIYF
DNA: TGTGCCAGCAGCGTTGGGACAGTCTCTGGAAACACCATATATTTT
V: TRBV6-5
J: TRBJ1-3
D: TRBD1
size: few

CDR3: CASSYAVNTGELFF
DNA: TGTGCCAGCAGTTACGCGGTGAACACCGGGGAGCTGTTTTTT
V: TRBV6-6
J: TRBJ2-2
D: -
size: few

CDR3: CASSLSGQVNQPQHF
DNA: TGTGCCAGCAGTTTATCGGGACAGGTCAATCAGCCCCAGCATTTT
V: TRBV27
J: TRBJ1-5
D: TRBD1
size: few

CDR3: CSARLTDTQYF
DNA: TGCAGTGCTAGGCTTACAGATACGCAGTATTTT
V: TRBV20-1
J: TRBJ2-3
D: -
size: -

CDR3: CASSLTGTGNTIYF
DNA: TGTGCCAGCAGCTTGACGGGGACTGGAAACACCATATATTTT
V: TRBV5-4
J: TRBJ1-3
D: -
size: -

CDR3: CASSTGLNYGYTF
DNA: TGTGCCAGCAGCACCGGGTTAAACTATGGCTACACCTTC
V: TRBV5-8
J: TRBJ1-2
D: -
size: -

CDR3: CASSHTGGSTDTQYF
DNA: TGTGCCAGCAGCCATACGGGAGGAAGCACAGATACGCAGTATTTT
V: TRBV7-9
J: TRBJ2-3
D: TRBD2
size: -

CDR3: CASSADRDNQPQHF
DNA: TGTGCCAGCAGTGCCGACAGGGACAATCAGCCCCAGCATTTT
V: TRBV2
J: TRBJ1-5
D: TRBD1
size: many

CDR3: CASSPSGRALNEQFF
DNA: TGTGCCAGCAGTCCTAGCGGGAGGGCCCTCAATGAGCAGTTCTTC
V: TRBV2
J: TRBJ2-1
D: TRBD2
size: few